Listed here are 10 T cell receptor beta chains from one sample, sequenced in a study of a mutant IDH1 vaccine in newly diagnosed glioma. This table comes from immunoSEQ multiplex PCR, and its TCRdb copy is limited to in-frame clones, with some not included. The sample has 25,000 to 30,000 clones; roughly 80% are singletons. Specified time point: week 23, last vaccination. Each dose delivered 300 ug of mutant IDH1 20-mer peptide subcutaneously with imiquimod. The antigens of these receptors remain unknown. This sample comprised PBMCs, obtained from a glioma patient whose treatment included an IDH1 peptide vaccine. The receptor set was obtained from a woman younger than 45 with glioma.

The chain joins TRBV6-6 to TRBJ2-7; possible D gene TRBD1, 5 bases. The CDR3 sequence is 13 residues long. CDR1 is MNHNY, CDR2 SVGAGI, per germline (reference sequence). The V end was cut by 0 bases, the J end by 3 bases, with 6 bases between. The CDR3 region has the DNA TGTGCCAGCAGTTACTCCGACAGCTACGAGCAGTACTTC. It translates to CASSYSDSYEQYF.

The rearrangement joins TRBV5-1 to TRBJ2-7; 7 nucleotides align to TRBD2. In germline, CDR1 is SGHRS, CDR2 YFSETQ. The V segment lost 2 bases and the J segment 2 bases; nucleotides outside the gene matches: 7. The CDR3 has 15 residues. The DNA for the CDR3 is TGCGCCAGCAGCTTAGAAGCGGGGATGACCTACGAGCAGTACTTC. Protein sequence: CASSLEAGMTYEQYF.

This chain joins TRBV19 and TRBJ1-2; D may be TRBD1 (6 bases). The ends were cut back, 1 base at V and 2 bases at J, with 14 bases in the middle. Germline V gene lookup returns CDR1 LNHDA and CDR2 SQIVND (reference sequence). The CDR3 loop spans 16 amino acids. CDR3 nucleotides: TGTGCCAGTAGTATAGGGGCCGGGGGCGAGAACTATGGCTACACCTTC. Protein: CASSIGAGGENYGYTF.

For the CDR3, the DNA is TGTGCCAGCAGTCTAAGCGGGGCGCCCCTCAATGAGCAGTTCTTC. Protein product: CASSLSGAPLNEQFF. J is TRBJ2-1 and V is TRBV7-9; TRBD2 aligns across 7 bases. Trimming removed 6 bases from V and 6 bases from J; junction bases left unmatched: 11. This CDR3 is 15 amino acids long. The germline gives CDR1 SEHNR, CDR2 FQNEAQ (reference sequence).

The J gene is TRBJ1-1, the V gene TRBV2, with D perhaps TRBD1 (6 bases). The length of the CDR3 is 13 residues. V shed 9 bases and J shed 4 bases, with 15 bases lying between them. Germline CDR1 SNHLY, CDR2 FYNNEI. The CDR3 region is CARIGGRGTEAFF. The DNA of the CDR3 is TGTGCCAGGATAGGGGGGCGGGGCACTGAAGCTTTCTTT.

This chain connects TRBV5-1 to TRBJ1-1, with 7 bases fitting TRBD1. The J segment lost 3 bases and the V segment lost 3 bases, leaving 2 bases of the junction unmatched. CDR3 length: 13 residues. In germline, CDR1 is SGHRS, CDR2 YFSETQ. The CDR3 region is CASSSGQHTEAFF. The CDR3 DNA reads TGCGCCAGCAGCTCGGGACAGCACACTGAAGCTTTCTTT.

The chain combines TRBV9 with TRBJ1-2; possibly TRBD1 for D (5 bases). Germline CDR1 SGDLS, CDR2 YYNGEE. V was shortened by 4 bases and J by 2 bases, with 12 bases between the two germline ends. The length of the CDR3 is 14 residues. The CDR3 coding sequence is TGTGCCAGCAGCCCTTACGACAGAAACTATGGCTACACCTTC. It encodes CASSPYDRNYGYTF.

CDR3 region: CASSQDPDSNQPQHF. In DNA form, the CDR3 reads TGTGCCAGCAGCCAAGACCCGGACAGTAATCAGCCCCAGCATTTT. V usage is TRBV9 and J usage is TRBJ1-5; maybe TRBD1 (6 bases). This CDR3 contains 15 residues. Germline values: CDR1 SGDLS, CDR2 YYNGEE. V lost 4 bases, J lost 4 bases, and 15 bases lay in between. Using reference TRBV9 and TRBJ1-5 for the parts outside the CDR3, the full variable domain is DSGVTQTPKHLITATGQRVTLRCSPRSGDLSVYWYQQSLDQGLQFLIQYYNGEERAKGNILERFSAQQFPDLHSELNLSSLELGDSALYFCASSQDPDSNQPQHFGDGTRLSIL.

The genes are TRBV2 and TRBJ1-2; the match to TRBD1 covers 7 bases. CDR3 length: 12 amino acids. The J segment lost 6 bases and the V segment lost 9 bases, leaving 7 bases of the junction unmatched. Germline V gene data show CDR1 as SNHLY and CDR2 as FYNNEI. CDR3 sequence reads: CARRGGSDGYTF. In DNA, the CDR3 is TGTGCCAGACGAGGGGGCTCGGATGGCTACACCTTC.

The chain has TRBV5-4 and TRBJ1-2, with D possibly matching TRBD1 (6 bases). The CDR3 is 14 amino acids. Germline CDR1 and CDR2: SGHNT and YYREEE (reference sequence). V was trimmed by 0 bases and J by 4 bases, leaving 10 bases between them. CDR3 sequence reads: CASSLEGGGYGYTF. CDR3 in DNA: TGTGCCAGCAGCTTGGAGGGGGGGGGCTATGGCTACACCTTC.